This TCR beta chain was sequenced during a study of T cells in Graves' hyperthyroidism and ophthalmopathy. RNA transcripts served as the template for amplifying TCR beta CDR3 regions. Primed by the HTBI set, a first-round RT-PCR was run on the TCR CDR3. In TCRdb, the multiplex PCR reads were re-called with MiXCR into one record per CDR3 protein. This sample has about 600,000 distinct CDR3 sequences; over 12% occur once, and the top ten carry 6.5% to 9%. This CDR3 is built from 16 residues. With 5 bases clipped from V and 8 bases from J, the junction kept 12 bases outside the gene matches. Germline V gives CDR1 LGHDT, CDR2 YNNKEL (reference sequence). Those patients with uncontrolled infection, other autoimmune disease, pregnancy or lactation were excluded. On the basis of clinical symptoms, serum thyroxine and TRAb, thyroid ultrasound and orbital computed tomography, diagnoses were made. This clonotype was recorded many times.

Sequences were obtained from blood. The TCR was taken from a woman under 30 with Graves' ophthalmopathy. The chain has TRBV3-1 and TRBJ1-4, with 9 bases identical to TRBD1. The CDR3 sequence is CASSTTRDREREKLFF. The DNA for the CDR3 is TGTGCCAGCAGCACGACCCGGGACAGGGAAAGAGAAAAACTGTTTTTT. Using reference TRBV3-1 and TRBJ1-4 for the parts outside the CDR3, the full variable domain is DTAVSQTPKYLVTQMGNDKSIKCEQNLGHDTMYWYKQDSKKFLKIMFSYNNKELIINETVPNRFSPKSPDKAHLNLHINSLELGDSAVYFCASSTTRDREREKLFFGSGTQLSVL.